These 9 T cell receptor beta chains were all obtained from the same sample, sequenced in a study of neurological immune-mediated disorders. MiXCR, run by TCRdb on the 5' RACE reads, gives a single entry per CDR3 protein. Here the sample spans tens of thousands of distinct CDR3 sequences, around 10% being singletons. The sequenced material came from PBMCs. The source is a man aged 35 to 55 in good health.

There are many counts of this clonotype. The chain couples TRBV12-5 to TRBJ2-3; tentative D call: TRBD2 (5 bases). With 0 bases removed from V and 0 bases from J, the gap between germline ends came to 10 bases. The CDR3 totals 16 residues. Germline CDR1 LGHNT, CDR2 FRNRAP. The CDR3 coding sequence is TGTGCTAGTGGTTTGGTCCCCGGGGTTAGCACAGATACGCAGTATTTT. Encoded protein: CASGLVPGVSTDTQYF.

This clonotype appeared many times. The chain joins TRBV7-2 to TRBJ2-7; the match to TRBD2 covers 7 bases. CDR1 and CDR2 from the germline V gene are SGHTA and FQGNSA. Germline trimming cut 4 bases from V and 0 bases from J; bases unmatched to any gene: 12. The CDR3 covers 17 residues. The CDR3: CASSWGIVGGGSYEQYF. CDR3 nucleotide sequence: TGTGCCAGCAGCTGGGGTATCGTTGGCGGGGGCTCCTACGAGCAGTACTTC.

There are many counts of this clonotype. The chain combines TRBV5-1 with TRBJ2-2; 7 bases line up with TRBD1. Germline V CDR1 and CDR2: SGHRS, YFSETQ. The CDR3 loop spans 14 amino acids. V gave up 6 bases and J gave up 6 bases; unmatched junction bases: 8. The CDR3 loop is CASTEGAPPGELFF. The DNA of the CDR3 is TGCGCCAGCACAGAGGGGGCGCCTCCCGGGGAGCTGTTTTTT.

This clonotype was observed at least ten times. The chain couples TRBV5-1 to TRBJ2-6, with 8 nucleotides matching TRBD1. Germline CDR1 reads SGHRS; CDR2 reads YFSETQ. The CDR3 extends over 17 amino acids. After removal of 0 bases from V and 4 bases from J, the junction contained 6 bases not matched to a gene. For the CDR3, the DNA is TGCGCCAGCAGCTTGGCTCCGACAGGGGACGGGGCCAACGTCCTGACTTTC. It encodes CASSLAPTGDGANVLTF.

This clonotype was seen ten or more times. The J gene is TRBJ1-5, the V gene TRBV28; no clear D. The length of the CDR3 is 16 residues. Germline V gene data show CDR1 as MDHEN and CDR2 as SYDVKM. V was pared by 4 bases and J by 9 bases, with 22 bases between. CDR3 in amino acids: CASSSVPEGAGRPQHF. The DNA of the CDR3 is TGTGCCAGCAGTTCGGTCCCGGAGGGCGCCGGGCGGCCCCAGCATTTT.

This clonotype was seen a handful of times. This may stem from a read error, because a much larger clone lies one nucleotide away. V usage is TRBV4-2 and J usage is TRBJ2-6; the match to TRBD1 covers 9 bases. The CDR3 is made up of 17 amino acids. CDR1 and CDR2 from the germline V gene are LGHNA and YNFKEQ. The CDR3 reads CVSSRGQGSSGANVLTF. The CDR3 DNA is TGTGTCAGCAGCCGAGGACAGGGGAGCTCTGGGGCCAACGTCCTGACTTTC.

This clonotype has at least ten counts. The chain uses TRBV20-1 and TRBJ2-7; D is possibly TRBD1 (5 bases). This CDR3 has 13 amino acids. In germline, CDR1 is DFQATT, CDR2 SNEGSKA (reference sequence). Trimming removed 0 bases at V and 4 bases at J, with 10 bases between. The CDR3 region has the DNA TGCAGTGCTAGAGAGGCCAGGGATTACGAGCAGTACTTC. Protein: CSAREARDYEQYF.

At least ten counts were recorded for this clonotype. This sequence joins TRBV5-5 and TRBJ1-4, with D unclear. The CDR3 sequence is 15 residues long. Germline V gene sequence: CDR1 SGHKS, CDR2 YYEKEE (reference sequence). V was pared by 0 bases and J by 0 bases, with 6 bases between. In DNA form, the CDR3 reads TGTGCCAGCAGCTTGGAGGCCGCAACTAATGAAAAACTGTTTTTT. Encoded protein: CASSLEAATNEKLFF.

Ten or more counts support this clonotype. This chain links TRBV29-1 with TRBJ1-1; 7 bases map to TRBD1. Germline CDR1 is SQVTM and CDR2 is ANQGSEA. The CDR3 loop spans 13 amino acids. The V gene end was trimmed by 6 bases and the J gene end by 0 bases; junction bases not matched to a gene: 4. DNA of the CDR3: TGCAGCGTAATGGGACAGTTGAACACTGAAGCTTTCTTT. It is translated as CSVMGQLNTEAFF.